This T cell receptor (beta chain) emerged from a study of identical twins. This clonotype was detected ten times or more. Its antigen is currently unknown. The J segment lost 0 bases and the V segment lost 4 bases, leaving 4 bases of the junction unmatched. The length of the CDR3 is 16 residues. Germline V gives CDR1 SGHRS, CDR2 YFSETQ. From the 5' RACE reads, TCRdb called clonotypes with MiXCR, one entry per CDR3 protein. Here the sample spans roughly 290,000 distinct CDR3 sequences, approximately 8.5% being singletons. Broader study findings: Whereas memory repertoires showed no such difference, abundant cord blood beta clonotypes carried fewer insertions. Possibly, invariant MAIT and iNKT cells partly confounded zero-insertion analyses.

These same records also appear under a second study, on yellow fever vaccine responses in identical twins.

This TCR derives from a woman in her late teens or twenties in good health. The V gene is TRBV5-1, the J gene TRBJ2-2; 9 nucleotides agree with TRBD1. Sequenced material: memory (CD45RO+) T cells sorted from blood. For the CDR3, the DNA is TGCGCCAGCAGCACGGGACAGGGAGCGAACACCGGGGAGCTGTTTTTT. Amino acid sequence: CASSTGQGANTGELFF.